The next 13 T cell receptor beta chains were all read from a single sample in a study of blood T cells in healthy people across ages. Through a sample-barcoded 5' primer and a J-beta primer mix, a second PCR was run for 7 to 11 cycles. Each CDR3 protein gets one entry after TCRdb re-called the 5' RACE reads with MiXCR. The sample has 750,000 to 950,000 distinct CDR3 sequences; 53% are singletons. Sequencing used blood. The source is an older man in good health.

This chain uses TRBV18 with TRBJ2-5; D remains unclear. Per germline, CDR1 KGHSH and CDR2 LQKENI. Trimming took 4 bases from V and 1 from J, leaving 13 bases between them. The CDR3 sequence is 15 residues long. The CDR3 region has the DNA TGTGCCAGCTCACTCTTCCAGCGTTTCCAAGAGACCCAGTACTTC. The encoded protein is CASSLFQRFQETQYF.

This clonotype was counted only a few times. This sequence joins TRBV14 and TRBJ2-7, with D hard to call. The V and J ends lost 1 base and 3 bases respectively, with 10 bases between them. The CDR3 is 14 residues long. Per germline, CDR1 SGHDN and CDR2 FVKESK. CDR3 bases: TGTGCCAGCAGCCAAGGCCGGGCAGGCTACGAGCAGTACTTC. Translated, it gives CASSQGRAGYEQYF.

A few counts support this clonotype. The genes are TRBV7-2 and TRBJ2-1; 9 bases align to TRBD2. The CDR3 spans 18 residues. Per the germline V gene, CDR1 is SGHTA and CDR2 is FQGNSA. The trim removed 4 bases at V and 4 bases at J, leaving 14 bases unmatched. In DNA form, the CDR3 reads TGTGCCAGCAGCTCACCCCATGGGAGCGGGAGGCAGTACAATGAGCAGTTCTTC. Translating gives CASSSPHGSGRQYNEQFF.

This clonotype was counted only a few times. Given a much more abundant clone one base away, this may be a read error. This rearrangement joins TRBV29-1 to TRBJ2-1; D ambiguous. The J call may be wrong; the DNA end is better matched by TRBJ2-7. CDR1 is SQVTM, CDR2 ANQGSEA, per germline. There are 13 residues in the CDR3. The CDR3 DNA follows: TGCAGCGTTTACTTCGGCTCCTACAATGAGCAGTACTTC. It yields the protein CSVYFGSYNEQYF.

This chain joins TRBV29-1 and TRBJ2-7; 8 bases map to TRBD2. The CDR3 loop spans 16 amino acids. Germline CDR1 reads SQVTM; CDR2 reads ANQGSEA. V was clipped by 6 bases and J by 1 base; unmatched bases: 14. The CDR3 coding sequence is TGCAGCGTGGGGGGGGGGAGCGGGAGAGGGTCCTACGAGCAGTACTTC. Translation: CSVGGGSGRGSYEQYF.

The genes are TRBV29-1 and TRBJ2-5, with 7 bases fitting TRBD2. V trimming: 2 bases; J trimming: 0 bases; junction bases outside the gene matches: 9. Germline V gene lookup returns CDR1 SQVTM and CDR2 ANQGSEA. The CDR3 runs to 16 residues. CDR3: CSVERPSGPYQETQYF. The CDR3, as DNA: TGCAGCGTTGAAAGGCCTAGCGGCCCTTACCAAGAGACCCAGTACTTC.

This clonotype was picked up a small number of times. This sequence joins TRBV29-1 and TRBJ2-7; no clear D gene. V dropped 4 bases and J dropped 4 bases, with 11 bases sitting between them. The germline gives CDR1 SQVTM, CDR2 ANQGSEA. The CDR3 loop spans 12 amino acids. CDR3 region: CSVATQAYEQYF. The CDR3 region has the DNA TGCAGCGTTGCAACTCAGGCGTACGAGCAGTACTTC.

A few counts support this clonotype. V and J are TRBV3-1 and TRBJ2-7; D is ambiguous. Germline CDR1 is LGHDT and CDR2 is YNNKEL (reference sequence). The germline V and J ends were trimmed by 1 base and 3 bases, with 4 bases remaining between them. CDR3 size: 12 residues. The CDR3 region has the DNA TGTGCCAGCAGCCAAGTGGACTACGAGCAGTACTTC. Translation: CASSQVDYEQYF.

This clonotype has just a few counts. This chain uses TRBV5-1 with TRBJ2-1; 9 bases map to TRBD2. Looked up from germline, CDR1 is SGHRS and CDR2 is YFSETQ. CDR3 length: 15 amino acids. V dropped 1 base and J dropped 8; count of bases not matched to a gene: 7. CDR3 in DNA: TGCGCCAGCAGCTTGTTTAGCGGGAGTCTCGATGAGCAGTTCTTC. It is translated as CASSLFSGSLDEQFF.

The V gene is TRBV11-2, the J gene TRBJ2-1; D might be TRBD1 (6 bases). Germline CDR1 reads SGHAT; CDR2 reads FQNNGV. The length of the CDR3 is 16 residues. The V and J ends lost 4 bases and 13 bases respectively, with 26 bases between them. CDR3 region: CASSSARGRVRETQFF. CDR3 coding DNA: TGTGCCAGCAGCTCGGCCAGGGGAAGGGTCAGAGAGACCCAGTTCTTC.

The rearrangement links TRBV3-1 to TRBJ2-1, with 7 bases lining up with TRBD2. This CDR3 is built from 14 residues. Germline assignment: CDR1 LGHDT and CDR2 YNNKEL (reference sequence). J gave up 15 bases and V 4 bases, and 15 bases lay outside the gene matches. CDR3 in DNA: TGTGCCAGCAGCCCCCCCTCGGGCGGGAGACAGCTGTTCTTC. Translation: CASSPPSGGRQLFF.

This clonotype was seen more than once but under ten times. This chain connects TRBV6-2 or TRBV6-3 to TRBJ1-1; maybe TRBD1 (6 bases). The CDR3 runs to 18 residues. V gave up 2 bases and J gave up 1 base, with 20 bases separating them. In germline, CDR1 is MNHEY, CDR2 SVGEGT. The CDR3 coding sequence is TGTGCCAGCAGTTACCCCACCGGGACACACGTTGGGAACACTGAAGCTTTCTTT. It translates to CASSYPTGTHVGNTEAFF.

The chain uses TRBV28 and TRBJ2-7; 7 bases match TRBD2. This CDR3 has 15 residues. V lost 4 bases, J lost 0 bases, and 6 bases stayed unmatched. CDR1 is MDHEN and CDR2 is SYDVKM in the germline V gene. The CDR3 loop reads CASSWGGSHSYEQYF. The CDR3 DNA reads TGTGCCAGCAGTTGGGGGGGGAGCCACTCCTACGAGCAGTACTTC.